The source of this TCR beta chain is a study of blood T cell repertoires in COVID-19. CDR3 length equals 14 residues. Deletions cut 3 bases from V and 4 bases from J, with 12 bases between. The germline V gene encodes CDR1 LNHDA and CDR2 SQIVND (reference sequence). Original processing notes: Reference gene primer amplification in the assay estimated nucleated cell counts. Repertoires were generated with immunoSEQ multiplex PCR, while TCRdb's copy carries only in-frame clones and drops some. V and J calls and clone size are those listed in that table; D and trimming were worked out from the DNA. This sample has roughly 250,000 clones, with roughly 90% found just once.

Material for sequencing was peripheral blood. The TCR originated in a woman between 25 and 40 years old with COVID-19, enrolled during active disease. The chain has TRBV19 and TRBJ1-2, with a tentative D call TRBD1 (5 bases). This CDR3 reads CASSIAIGAYGYTF. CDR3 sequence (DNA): TGTGCCAGTAGTATCGCAATAGGGGCCTATGGCTACACCTTC.